This T cell receptor beta chain was identified in a study of blood T cell repertoires in COVID-19. In the study overall: Samples representing acute and convalescent COVID-19 were sourced from the United States, Italy and Spain.

Method: immunoSEQ multiplex PCR; TCRdb's copy keeps in-frame clones and lacks some. The repertoire consists of about 400,000 clones, with roughly 89% occurring once and the leading ten covering roughly 9.4%. The sample consisted of PBMCs or T cells enriched from blood (not recorded which). The TCR originated in a woman aged 45-59 years who had recovered from COVID-19.

For the CDR3, the DNA is TGTGCCAGCAGTGTTGAGAGGGGGCGGAATCAGCCCCAGCATTTT. It encodes CASSVERGRNQPQHF. V usage is TRBV2 and J usage is TRBJ1-5, with 7 bases fitting TRBD1. This CDR3 comprises 15 residues. Losses at the gene ends were 4 bases for V and 4 bases for J; bases not matched to a gene: 7. Germline values: CDR1 SNHLY, CDR2 FYNNEI.